These 30 T cell receptor beta chains were all obtained from the same sample, sequenced in a study of cytomegalovirus exposure and HLA in healthy donors. The PCR had 60 Vbeta and 13 Jbeta primers. The repertoire was sequenced with immunoSEQ multiplex PCR; TCRdb's copy has only in-frame clones and lacks some. The data include 150,000 or so clones; the top ten clones carry 1.5% to 2%. Sequencing was performed on PBMCs. The receptor set was obtained from a woman in her forties or fifties in good health and CMV-seronegative.

The chain joins TRBV4-2 to TRBJ1-1; TRBD1 aligns across 7 bases. The length of the CDR3 is 15 residues. The V gene's germline CDR1 is LGHNA and CDR2 YNFKEQ. V gave up 1 base and J gave up 7 bases; unmatched junction bases: 9. The CDR3 nucleotides are TGTGCCAGCAGCCAAGGATCGGGACAGAGATTTGAAGCTTTCTTT. Protein: CASSQGSGQRFEAFF.

The chain uses TRBV19 and TRBJ2-7; D is perhaps TRBD2 (5 bases). This CDR3 comprises 11 residues. V was pared by 6 bases and J by 5 bases, with 8 bases between. Looked up from germline, CDR1 is LNHDA and CDR2 is SQIVND (reference sequence). In DNA, the CDR3 is TGTGCCAGTAGGTTCGGGGACGAGCAGTACTTC. Its protein is CASRFGDEQYF.

The J gene is TRBJ2-2, the V gene TRBV28; possible D gene TRBD2, 6 bases. The CDR3 covers 14 residues. Germline assignment: CDR1 MDHEN and CDR2 SYDVKM. V was shortened by 6 bases and J by 7 bases, with 15 bases between the two germline ends. The CDR3 DNA sequence: TGTGCCAGCAGACCTAGCGTGGTGTTCGGGGAGCTGTTTTTT. It translates to CASRPSVVFGELFF.

The CDR3 coding sequence is TGTGCCAGCAGCGATGGGACTAGCAGGGAGACCCAGTACTTC. Residues: CASSDGTSRETQYF. This chain connects TRBV9 to TRBJ2-5; 9 bases line up with TRBD2. The CDR3 has 14 residues. Germline V gene data show CDR1 as SGDLS and CDR2 as YYNGEE. After removal of 3 bases from V and 5 bases from J, the junction contained 5 bases not matched to a gene.

The V gene is TRBV4-2, the J gene TRBJ2-3; a possible D gene is TRBD1 (6 bases). The CDR3 spans 19 residues. Trimming pared 0 bases from V and 2 bases from J, leaving 21 bases between. Germline CDR1 reads LGHNA; CDR2 reads YNFKEQ. The CDR3 bases are TGTGCCAGCAGCCAAGATCAACTGGGGGACATCCACTTCACAGATACGCAGTATTTT. Its protein product is CASSQDQLGDIHFTDTQYF.

On this clone itself: A junction end diverges from the germline sequence, so it may reflect a read error. This chain links TRBV7-6 with TRBJ2-7, with a weak D call TRBD2 (6 bases). Germline CDR1 SGHVS, CDR2 FNYEAQ. CDR3 length equals 15 residues. CDR3 bases: TGTGCCGGCAGCCCCGAAGTTTCGGTGGGAGGCGAGCAGTACTTC. This encodes CAGSPEVSVGGEQYF.

The chain couples TRBV5-1 to TRBJ2-1; TRBD1 might be the D (5 bases). The CDR3 runs to 12 residues. Germline V gene lookup returns CDR1 SGHRS and CDR2 YFSETQ. Trimming left V 2 bases short and J 5 bases short, with 5 bases between. Here the CDR3 DNA reads TGCGCCAGCAGCTTACAGGACAATGAGCAGTTCTTC. It specifies CASSLQDNEQFF.

The chain links TRBV6-5 to TRBJ1-2; 7 bases match TRBD1. CDR1 is MNHEY and CDR2 is SVGAGI in the germline V gene. With 4 bases clipped from V and 10 bases from J, the junction kept 3 bases outside the gene matches. The CDR3 sequence is 11 residues long. The CDR3 DNA is TGTGCCAGCAGTTCGGGGACAGCCTACACCTTC. Encoded protein: CASSSGTAYTF.

This chain links TRBV15 with TRBJ2-7; no definite D call. Trimming pared 1 base from V and 5 bases from J, leaving 12 bases between. This CDR3 is 14 amino acids long. Germline assignment: CDR1 LNHNV and CDR2 YYDKDF (reference sequence). The CDR3 region has the DNA TGTGCCACCAGCAGAGGGAGCAGAGACGACGAGCAGTACTTC. It translates to CATSRGSRDDEQYF.

The chain employs TRBV11-2 and TRBJ2-7, with 12 positions matching TRBD1. Germline V lookup: CDR1 SGHAT, CDR2 FQNNGV. The trim removed 5 bases at V and 6 bases at J, leaving 8 bases unmatched. The CDR3 runs 15 residues. The CDR3: CASSPTGTGGIEQYF. CDR3 DNA: TGTGCCAGCAGCCCCACCGGGACAGGGGGCATCGAGCAGTACTTC.

V gene TRBV11-2 combines with J gene TRBJ1-6, with D possibly TRBD1 on 5 matching bases. The V and J ends lost 5 bases and 10 bases respectively, with 15 bases between them. This CDR3 region has 14 residues. Looked up from germline, CDR1 is SGHAT and CDR2 is FQNNGV. Written as DNA, the CDR3 is TGTGCCAGCAGCCCGGGGAGGGGTCGGTCACCCCTCCACTTT. This codes for CASSPGRGRSPLHF.

The chain combines TRBV5-1 with TRBJ2-2, with TRBD2 matching over 7 bases. V was clipped by 2 bases and J by 0 bases; unmatched bases: 4. The CDR3 has 16 amino acids. CDR1 and CDR2 (germline): SGHRS, YFSETQ. In DNA, the CDR3 is TGCGCCAGCAGCTTACTGGGAGGGGCGAACACCGGGGAGCTGTTTTTT. It translates to CASSLLGGANTGELFF.

CDR3 coding DNA: TGTGCCAGCAGGGGGACAGGGAATCAGCCCCAGCATTTT. Encoded protein: CASRGTGNQPQHF. This chain links TRBV6-1 with TRBJ1-5; 9 bases map to TRBD1. This CDR3 is 13 amino acids long. The V segment lost 6 bases and the J segment 4 bases; nucleotides outside the gene matches: 1. The V gene's germline CDR1 is MNHNS and CDR2 SASEGT.

This chain connects TRBV10-1 to TRBJ2-4; TRBD2 matches 12 bases. The germline CDR1 and CDR2 sequences are WNHNN and SYGVQD (reference sequence). This CDR3 is 17 amino acids long. The trim removed 9 bases at V and 0 bases at J, leaving 9 bases unmatched. CDR3 protein: CASTGASGREAKNIQYF. The CDR3 DNA sequence: TGCGCCAGTACAGGGGCTAGCGGGAGGGAAGCCAAAAACATTCAGTACTTC.

CDR3 sequence: CASSPGLAGGTEQYF. In nucleotides, the CDR3 is TGTGCCAGCAGCCCGGGACTAGCGGGGGGCACCGAGCAGTACTTC. The rearrangement links TRBV4-2 to TRBJ2-7; 15 positions agree with TRBD2. This CDR3 contains 15 residues. J was trimmed by 6 bases and V by 4 bases; bases with no gene match: 4. Germline assignment: CDR1 LGHNA and CDR2 YNFKEQ.

The rearrangement joins TRBV29-1 to TRBJ2-5; perhaps TRBD1 as D (5 bases). Trimming cost V 7 bases and J 5 bases, with 17 bases left between them. In germline, CDR1 is SQVTM, CDR2 ANQGSEA. This CDR3 region has 13 residues. CDR3 nucleotide sequence: TGCAGCGCCCATACAGGCCTGCGGGAGACCCAGTACTTC. Protein: CSAHTGLRETQYF.

This chain uses TRBV28 with TRBJ2-7; 12 nucleotides match TRBD1. The trim removed 4 bases at V and 6 bases at J, leaving 7 bases unmatched. The CDR3 loop spans 15 amino acids. CDR1 is MDHEN, CDR2 SYDVKM, per germline. The CDR3 bases are TGTGCCAGCAGTTCGCCGGGACAGGGGGCGGTCGAGCAGTACTTC. Protein product: CASSSPGQGAVEQYF. The full variable domain, with the rest looked up from reference TRBV28 and TRBJ2-7, is DVKVTQSSRYLVKRTGEKVFLECVQDMDHENMFWYRQDPGLGLRLIYFSYDVKMKEKGDIPEGYSVSREKKERFSLILESASTNQTSMYLCASSSPGQGAVEQYFGPGTRLTVT.

The chain couples TRBV5-8 to TRBJ1-1, with a possible D match to TRBD1 (5 bases). From germline, CDR1 is SGHTS and CDR2 YDEGEE. Trimming pared 4 bases from V and 4 bases from J, leaving 8 bases between. The CDR3 contains 12 residues. DNA for the CDR3: TGTGCCAGCAGCCCCGACAGCACTGAAGCTTTCTTT. Translating it yields CASSPDSTEAFF.

The genes are TRBV19 and TRBJ1-2; D remains ambiguous. Germline V lookup: CDR1 LNHDA, CDR2 SQIVND (reference sequence). The CDR3 is made up of 13 amino acids. V lost 6 bases and J 1 base, leaving 9 bases between the germline ends. CDR3 DNA sequence: TGTGCCAGTAGGGCGGATCATAACTATGGCTACACCTTC. Protein sequence: CASRADHNYGYTF.

CDR3 DNA sequence: TGTGCCAGCAGCAGGACTAGCGGTCTGTACGAGCAGTACTTC. Translating it yields CASSRTSGLYEQYF. V gene TRBV5-5 combines with J gene TRBJ2-7; 10 bases align to TRBD2. The CDR3 runs 14 residues. V was clipped by 4 bases and J by 4 bases; unmatched bases: 5. CDR1 SGHKS and CDR2 YYEKEE come from the germline V gene (reference sequence).

The rearrangement uses TRBV28 and TRBJ2-2; a weak D match, TRBD1 (6 bases). V shed 8 bases and J shed 1 base, with 23 bases lying between them. The CDR3 has 18 amino acids. The germline CDR1 and CDR2 sequences are MDHEN and SYDVKM. CDR3 nucleotides: TGTGCCAGCCCCCCCTCCAGGACAGTATCAATGAACACCGGGGAGCTGTTTTTT. It translates to CASPPSRTVSMNTGELFF. Filled out from reference TRBV28 and TRBJ2-2, the complete variable domain reads DVKVTQSSRYLVKRTGEKVFLECVQDMDHENMFWYRQDPGLGLRLIYFSYDVKMKEKGDIPEGYSVSREKKERFSLILESASTNQTSMYLCASPPSRTVSMNTGELFFGEGSRLTVL.

The V and J genes are TRBV4-1 and TRBJ1-4; TRBD1 aligns across 7 bases. The CDR3 contains 15 residues. With V trimmed by 3 bases and J by 5 bases, 6 bases remained unmatched. The V gene's germline CDR1 is MGHRA and CDR2 YSYEKL. CDR3 in amino acids: CASSHRTGDNEKLFF. CDR3 sequence (DNA): TGCGCCAGCAGCCACCGGACAGGAGACAATGAAAAACTGTTTTTT.

The chain has TRBV7-3 and TRBJ1-6, with 10 bases aligning to TRBD1. The V gene end was trimmed by 5 bases and the J gene end by 7 bases; junction bases not matched to a gene: 5. Germline V lookup: CDR1 SGHTA, CDR2 FQGTGA. This CDR3 region has 15 residues. The CDR3 DNA reads as TGTGCCAGCAGCCCCGGGACAGGGGAAAATTCACCCCTCCACTTT. Translating gives CASSPGTGENSPLHF.

The chain uses TRBV6-6 and TRBJ1-5; the D gene is possibly TRBD1 (6 bases). The V end lost 4 bases, the J end lost 5 bases, and 18 bases lay between the germline ends. The CDR3 runs 16 residues. Germline-derived CDR1 and CDR2 are MNHNY and SVGAGI (reference sequence). The CDR3 spells CASSSSTGVSDQPQHF. CDR3 DNA sequence: TGTGCCAGCAGTTCGTCGACAGGAGTCAGCGATCAGCCCCAGCATTTT.

The V call is TRBV30, the J call TRBJ2-7, with 8 bases fitting TRBD1. This CDR3 has 15 residues. V was clipped by 2 bases and J by 1 base; unmatched bases: 7. The V gene's germline CDR1 is GTSNPN and CDR2 SVGIG (reference sequence). CDR3 in DNA: TGTGCCTGGAGTCCCCGGGACAGGTTATCCTACGAGCAGTACTTC. Its translation is CAWSPRDRLSYEQYF.

V usage is TRBV19 and J usage is TRBJ1-2, with TRBD1 as a possible D gene (6 bases). The CDR3 extends over 17 amino acids. The V and J ends lost 6 bases and 4 bases respectively, with 24 bases between them. CDR1 and CDR2 (germline): LNHDA, SQIVND (reference sequence). The CDR3 nucleotides are TGTGCCAGTAGACAGAACCCCGGGGGGCGATTCTCCTATGGCTACACCTTC. Translation: CASRQNPGGRFSYGYTF.

V is TRBV14 and J is TRBJ2-7, with 9 bases lining up with TRBD2. Germline CDR1 and CDR2: SGHDN and FVKESK. Trimming removed 4 bases from V and 7 bases from J; junction bases left unmatched: 11. This CDR3 spans 15 amino acids. The chain's CDR3 is CASSLLAGTYGEQYF. DNA for the CDR3: TGTGCCAGCAGCCTTCTAGCGGGGACCTATGGAGAGCAGTACTTC.

The gene calls are TRBV7-9 and TRBJ2-5; maybe TRBD1 (5 bases). The J call is in doubt because the DNA end fits TRBJ2-7 better. The germline gives CDR1 SEHNR, CDR2 FQNEAQ (reference sequence). This CDR3 region has 12 residues. In DNA form, the CDR3 reads TGTGCCAGCAGCCCTACAGGATACGAGCAGTACTTC. It codes for CASSPTGYEQYF.

The chain combines TRBV27 with TRBJ2-1; TRBD2 matches at 7 bases. This CDR3 comprises 16 residues. Trimming removed 4 bases from V and 0 bases from J; junction bases left unmatched: 6. Germline CDR1 is MNHEY and CDR2 is SMNVEV (reference sequence). CDR3 bases: TGTGCCAGCAGTTCTACTAGCGCTCACTCCTACAATGAGCAGTTCTTC. It translates to CASSSTSAHSYNEQFF.

The chain uses TRBV18 and TRBJ2-7; 10 bases match TRBD1. Germline V gene lookup returns CDR1 KGHSH and CDR2 LQKENI. The CDR3 consists of 15 residues. V shed 5 bases and J 3 bases; nucleotides not matched to a gene: 7. The CDR3 protein is CASSFTGQGDYEQYF. CDR3 bases: TGTGCCAGCTCATTCACTGGACAGGGGGACTACGAGCAGTACTTC.